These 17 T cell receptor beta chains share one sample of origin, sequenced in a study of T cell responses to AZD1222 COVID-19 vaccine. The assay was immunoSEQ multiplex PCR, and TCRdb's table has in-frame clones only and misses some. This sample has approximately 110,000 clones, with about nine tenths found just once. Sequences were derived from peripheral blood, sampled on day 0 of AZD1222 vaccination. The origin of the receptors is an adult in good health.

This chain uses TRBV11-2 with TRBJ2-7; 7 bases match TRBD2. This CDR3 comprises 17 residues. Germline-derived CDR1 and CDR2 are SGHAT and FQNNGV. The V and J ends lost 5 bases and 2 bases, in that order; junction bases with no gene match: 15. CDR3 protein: CASSPSFGAGVPYEQYF. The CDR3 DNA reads TGTGCCAGCAGCCCCTCGTTCGGGGCGGGGGTCCCCTACGAGCAGTACTTC.

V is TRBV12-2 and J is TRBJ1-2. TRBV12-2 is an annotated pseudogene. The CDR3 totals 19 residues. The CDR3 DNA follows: TGTGCAAGTCGCTCCGAAAGTTATTACCGGGACATTCGGGGGCATGGCTACACCTTC. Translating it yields CASRSESYYRDIRGHGYTF.

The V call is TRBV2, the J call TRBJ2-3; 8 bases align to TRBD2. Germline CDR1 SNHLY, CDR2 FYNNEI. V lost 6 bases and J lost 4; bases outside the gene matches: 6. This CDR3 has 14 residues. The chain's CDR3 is CASRVGLAPDTQYF. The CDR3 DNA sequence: TGTGCCAGCAGGGTAGGACTAGCACCAGATACGCAGTATTTT.

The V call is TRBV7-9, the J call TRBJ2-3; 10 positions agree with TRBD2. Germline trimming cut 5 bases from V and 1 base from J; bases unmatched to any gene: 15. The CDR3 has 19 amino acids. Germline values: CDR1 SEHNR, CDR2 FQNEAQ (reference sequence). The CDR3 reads CASSKRAGGKPLGTDTQYF. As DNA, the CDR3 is TGTGCCAGCAGCAAGCGAGCGGGGGGGAAACCCCTCGGCACAGATACGCAGTATTTT.

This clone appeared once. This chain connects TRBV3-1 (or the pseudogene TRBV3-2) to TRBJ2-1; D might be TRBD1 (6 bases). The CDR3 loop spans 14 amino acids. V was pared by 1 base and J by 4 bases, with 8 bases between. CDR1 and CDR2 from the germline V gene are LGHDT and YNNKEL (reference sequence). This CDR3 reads CASSQGGRYNEQFF. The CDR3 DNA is TGTGCCAGCAGCCAAGGGGGGCGTTACAATGAGCAGTTCTTC.

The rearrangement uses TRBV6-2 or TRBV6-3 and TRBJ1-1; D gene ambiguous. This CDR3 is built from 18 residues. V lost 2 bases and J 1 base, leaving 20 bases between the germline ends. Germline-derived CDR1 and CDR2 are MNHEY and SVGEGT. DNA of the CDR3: TGTGCCAGCAGTTACAGAATAGGGAGGAGTCTGCCGAACACTGAAGCTTTCTTT. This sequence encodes CASSYRIGRSLPNTEAFF.

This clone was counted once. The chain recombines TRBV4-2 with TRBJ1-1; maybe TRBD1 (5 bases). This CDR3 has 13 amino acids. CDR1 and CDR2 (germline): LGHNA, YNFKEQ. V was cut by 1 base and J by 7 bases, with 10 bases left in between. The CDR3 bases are TGTGCCAGCAGCCAAGTGGGAGGGGATGAAGCTTTCTTT. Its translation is CASSQVGGDEAFF.

The CDR3 DNA reads TGTGCCAGCAGCCCCGGGAGGGGCTATGGCTACACCTTC. It translates to CASSPGRGYGYTF. The V gene is TRBV7-2, the J gene TRBJ1-2; tentatively, D is TRBD1 (5 bases). The germline V gene encodes CDR1 SGHTA and CDR2 FQGNSA. Between the trimmed V and J ends, which lost 5 bases and 4 bases, there was a span of 11 bases. This CDR3 is 13 amino acids long.

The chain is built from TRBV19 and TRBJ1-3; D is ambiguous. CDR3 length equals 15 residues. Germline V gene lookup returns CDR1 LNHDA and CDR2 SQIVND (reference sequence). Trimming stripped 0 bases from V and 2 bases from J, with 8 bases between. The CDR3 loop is CASSIDARPGNTIYF. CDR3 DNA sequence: TGTGCCAGTAGTATAGATGCGCGCCCTGGAAACACCATATATTTT.

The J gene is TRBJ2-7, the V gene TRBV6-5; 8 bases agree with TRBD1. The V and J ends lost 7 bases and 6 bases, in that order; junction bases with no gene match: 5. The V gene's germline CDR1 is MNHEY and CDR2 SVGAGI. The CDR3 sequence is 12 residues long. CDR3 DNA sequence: TGTGCCAGCACCCGGACAGGGACCGAGCAGTACTTC. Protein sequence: CASTRTGTEQYF.

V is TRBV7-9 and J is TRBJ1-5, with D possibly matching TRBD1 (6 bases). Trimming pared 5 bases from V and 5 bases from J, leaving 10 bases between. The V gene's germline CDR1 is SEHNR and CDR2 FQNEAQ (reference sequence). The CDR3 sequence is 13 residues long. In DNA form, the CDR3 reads TGTGCCAGCAGCAACAGGGAGGATCAGCCCCAGCATTTT. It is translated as CASSNREDQPQHF. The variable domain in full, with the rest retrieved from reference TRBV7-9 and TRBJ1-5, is DTGVSQNPRHKITKRGQNVTFRCDPISEHNRLYWYRQTLGQGPEFLTYFQNEAQLEKSRLLSDRFSAERPKGSFSTLEIQRTEQGDSAMYLCASSNREDQPQHFGDGTRLSIL.

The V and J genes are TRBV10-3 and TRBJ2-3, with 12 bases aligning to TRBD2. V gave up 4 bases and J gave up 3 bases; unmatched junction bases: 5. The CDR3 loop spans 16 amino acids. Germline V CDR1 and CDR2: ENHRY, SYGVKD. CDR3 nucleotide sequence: TGTGCCATCAGTGGAGGACTAGCGGGGTATACAGATACGCAGTATTTT. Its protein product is CAISGGLAGYTDTQYF.

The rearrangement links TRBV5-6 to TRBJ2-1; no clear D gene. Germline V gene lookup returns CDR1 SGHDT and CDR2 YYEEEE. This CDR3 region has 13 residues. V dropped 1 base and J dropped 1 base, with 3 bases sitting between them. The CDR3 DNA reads TGTGCCAGCAGCTTGTTTTCCTACAATGAGCAGTTCTTC. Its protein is CASSLFSYNEQFF.

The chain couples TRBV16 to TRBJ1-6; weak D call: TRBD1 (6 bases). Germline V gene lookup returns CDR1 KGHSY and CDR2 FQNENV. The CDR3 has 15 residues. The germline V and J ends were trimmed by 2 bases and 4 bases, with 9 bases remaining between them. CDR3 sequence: CASSQRGQYNSPLHF. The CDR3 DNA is TGTGCCAGCAGCCAACGGGGACAATATAATTCACCCCTCCACTTT.

In DNA form, the CDR3 reads TGTGCCAGCAGCCAAGCGGGACTTCGGGGGACCTTC. As protein: CASSQAGLRGTF. The chain uses TRBV3-1 (or the pseudogene TRBV3-2) and TRBJ1-2; a weak D match, TRBD1 (5 bases). The CDR3 has 12 amino acids. V dropped 1 base and J dropped 14 bases, with 14 bases sitting between them. The germline gives CDR1 LGHDT, CDR2 YNNKEL (reference sequence).

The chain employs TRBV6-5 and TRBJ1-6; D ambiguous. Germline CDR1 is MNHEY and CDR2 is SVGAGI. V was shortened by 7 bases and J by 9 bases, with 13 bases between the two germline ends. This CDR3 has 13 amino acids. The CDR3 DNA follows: TGTGCCAGCACGGAGAGTTACGGTTCACCCCTCCACTTT. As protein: CASTESYGSPLHF.

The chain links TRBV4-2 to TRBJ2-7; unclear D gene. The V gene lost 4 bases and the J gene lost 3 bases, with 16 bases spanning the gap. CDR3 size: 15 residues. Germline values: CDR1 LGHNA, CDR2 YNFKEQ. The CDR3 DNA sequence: TGTGCCAGCAGCCCCGAAGGTGACGGATTCTACGAGCAGTACTTC. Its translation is CASSPEGDGFYEQYF.